This T cell receptor beta chain derives from a study of high-grade serous ovarian cancer treatment subgroups (dated by TCRdb to the early 2020s). Concerning the study at large: On average, sequencing produced about 15,000 reads and under 9,000 unique TCR beta rearrangements for each sample. The study examined TCR beta repertoires in high-grade serous ovarian cancer patients who were grouped under a laparoscopic triage algorithm by complete gross resection or by neoadjuvant chemotherapy response. One primary tumor sample and two metastatic tumor samples were collected from each patient, for a total of 100 or so samples. Of the roughly 30 patients in the cohort, around ten had no residual disease after primary surgery (R0), around ten were excellent NACT responders, and around ten were poor NACT responders.

Concerning this clone: Its target antigen remains unknown. Nothing much larger sits one base from this clone, and base qualities are not available.

Here is what the overall study found, with its caveats: Repertoire similarity ranging from roughly 0.1 to 0.79 was observed between tumors from the same patient, whereas almost no similarity was observed between different patients. Bulk tumor TCR sequencing lacked spatial information, limiting insight into HGSC tumor complexity and diversity. TCR clonal relatedness showed a positive correlation with neoantigen level and a trend toward positive correlation with copy number variation and mutation load from whole-genome sequencing. The TCR repertoire analyses centered on CDR3, leaving CDR1 and CDR2 unanalyzed.

The trim is 3 bases for V and 4 bases for J, with a gap of 12 bases between the germline ends. The CDR3 holds 14 amino acids from the cysteine to the phenylalanine. Solely the CDR3 DNA is kept, with 42 bases framed from the first base. From a lookup of the germline V gene, CDR1 and CDR2 are ENHRY and SYGVKD. Tumor samples were obtained before definitive surgery or chemotherapy. The MD Anderson Biospecimen Extraction Resource handled genomic DNA extraction, while the MD Anderson Cancer Genomics Laboratory carried out the TCR sequencing. The 80 to 95 tumor samples were subjected to high-throughput TCR profiling using ImmunoSEQ. In the paper's pipeline: The repertoire diversity metrics included richness (unique productive sequences), clonality, evenness and relatedness, and the Bhattacharyya coefficient was used to measure similarity between samples. A sensitivity analysis that removed TCRs with fewer than two reads produced consistent conclusions. TCRdb retrieved this table from immuneACCESS and kept in-frame rearrangements only. Not all clones are present; in checked studies, unresolved V genes account for under half, and no reason is known for the remainder. V, J and clone size reflect that table, while D and trimming were determined from the DNA. Recorded for this sample are 13,000 or so clones; around 90% of them occurred a single time. The ten biggest clones cover approximately 2.9% of the sample.

The clonotype was recovered from a human donor with high-grade serous ovarian cancer. Sequenced sample: tumor tissue. The rearranged segments are TRBV10-3 and TRBJ1-2; the D gene identity is not certain. The DNA is TGTGCCATCAGTGAATACAGCTCAAGCTATGGCTACACCTTC. The encoded protein is CAISEYSSSYGYTF.